The T cell receptor beta chain described here comes from a study of shared T cell receptors in the human thymus. Trimming stripped 7 bases from V and 2 bases from J, with 12 bases between. The germline gives CDR1 MDHEN, CDR2 SYDVKM. The CDR3 runs to 13 residues. Profiling relied on immunoSEQ multiplex PCR, and the TCRdb table lists in-frame clones only, not all of them. The sample includes hundreds of thousands of clones, approximately 87% seen only once; the top ten take about 0.01%. This clone was seen just once. These same data were also listed under a study on human thymus T cells. That study adds: Surgeons resected thymus tissue during corrective heart surgery.

This clonotype was obtained from a boy younger than two with a congenital heart defect. The chain uses TRBV28 and TRBJ2-7; D ambiguous. The sample consisted of thymocytes. The CDR3: CASTNGAPYEQYF. The CDR3 coding sequence is TGTGCCAGCACCAATGGAGCGCCCTACGAGCAGTACTTC. Full variable domain (outside the CDR3, taken from reference TRBV28 and TRBJ2-7): DVKVTQSSRYLVKRTGEKVFLECVQDMDHENMFWYRQDPGLGLRLIYFSYDVKMKEKGDIPEGYSVSREKKERFSLILESASTNQTSMYLCASTNGAPYEQYFGPGTRLTVT.